The rows below give T cell receptor beta chains drawn from one sample of a study of cytomegalovirus exposure and HLA in healthy donors. Some clones are missing from TCRdb's copy, which holds only in-frame ones; the method was immunoSEQ multiplex PCR. This table holds 90,000 to 150,000 clones, 75% to 90% found once. Sequencing was done on a sample of PBMCs. The receptors stem from a man in his forties in good health and CMV-seronegative. Each CDR3 is given with its conserved first and last residue. D genes are given only for firm matches.

v_call: TRBV21-1
j_call: TRBJ2-1
d_call: .
cdr3_aa: CASSNRIDRVSSYNEQFF

v_call: TRBV30
j_call: TRBJ1-4
d_call: TRBD1
cdr3_aa: CAWSVGGLAEKLFF

v_call: TRBV6-1
j_call: TRBJ1-2
d_call: TRBD1
cdr3_aa: CASQGAGYTF

v_call: TRBV10-2
j_call: TRBJ1-5
d_call: .
cdr3_aa: CASSEFYSNQPQHF

v_call: TRBV7-8
j_call: TRBJ2-1
d_call: .
cdr3_aa: CASSSLNEQFF

v_call: TRBV9
j_call: TRBJ2-3
d_call: .
cdr3_aa: CASSVGSASTDTQYF

v_call: TRBV5-1
j_call: TRBJ2-5
d_call: .
cdr3_aa: CASSTAGGLNQETQYF

v_call: TRBV15
j_call: TRBJ2-5
d_call: TRBD2
cdr3_aa: CATSRDRTSGETQYF

v_call: TRBV30
j_call: TRBJ2-1
d_call: TRBD2
cdr3_aa: CAWRSGSSYNEQFF

v_call: TRBV19
j_call: TRBJ1-1
d_call: .
cdr3_aa: CASSIRDHRAGSSEAFF

v_call: TRBV9
j_call: TRBJ1-2
d_call: TRBD1
cdr3_aa: CASSVIGTGAPSYTF

v_call: TRBV18
j_call: TRBJ2-3
d_call: .
cdr3_aa: CASSPISTDTQYF

v_call: TRBV19
j_call: TRBJ2-7
d_call: TRBD1
cdr3_aa: CASSIPGTGFTQYF

v_call: TRBV28
j_call: TRBJ1-5
d_call: .
cdr3_aa: CASSLRGVISNQPQHF

v_call: TRBV28
j_call: TRBJ1-1
d_call: .
cdr3_aa: CASSYGDTEAFF

v_call: TRBV28
j_call: TRBJ2-5
d_call: .
cdr3_aa: CASSLQGYRETQYF

v_call: TRBV5-1
j_call: TRBJ1-1
d_call: .
cdr3_aa: CASSPGMNTEAFF

v_call: TRBV25-1
j_call: TRBJ2-2
d_call: .
cdr3_aa: CASSGQHDTGELFF

v_call: TRBV7-2
j_call: TRBJ2-1
d_call: TRBD2
cdr3_aa: CASRPGLAGNEQFF

v_call: TRBV9
j_call: TRBJ2-1
d_call: .
cdr3_aa: CASSLLDLQGEQFF

v_call: TRBV7-8
j_call: TRBJ2-1
d_call: .
cdr3_aa: CASSLADNEQFF

v_call: TRBV4-3
j_call: TRBJ2-5
d_call: TRBD2
cdr3_aa: CASSQDISSGGLGETQYF

v_call: TRBV2
j_call: TRBJ1-5
d_call: .
cdr3_aa: CASSVGGVNQPQHF

v_call: TRBV27
j_call: TRBJ1-2
d_call: TRBD1
cdr3_aa: CASSNMGTGTYGYTF

v_call: TRBV15
j_call: TRBJ1-6
d_call: .
cdr3_aa: CATSRSATDTSPLHF

v_call: TRBV7-2
j_call: TRBJ2-1
d_call: TRBD2
cdr3_aa: CASSFELAGGSSYNEQFF

v_call: TRBV15
j_call: TRBJ2-7
d_call: .
cdr3_aa: CATSRDGRYEQYF

v_call: TRBV7-2
j_call: TRBJ2-1
d_call: TRBD2
cdr3_aa: CASSFRGGAHPEERSQFF

v_call: TRBV7-6
j_call: TRBJ1-1
d_call: .
cdr3_aa: CASSPTRRAEAFF